The source of this T cell receptor beta chain is a study of cytomegalovirus exposure and HLA in healthy donors. General study points: Roughly uniform depth of sequencing across donors was assumed in presence/absence analyses.

The PCR had 60 Vbeta and 13 Jbeta primers. Clones were read by immunoSEQ multiplex PCR, and TCRdb kept only the in-frame ones, dropping some. The repertoire consists of 95,000 to 150,000 clones, with 75% to 80% occurring once and the leading ten covering 3.3%. With 0 bases clipped from V and 6 bases from J, the junction kept 3 bases outside the gene matches. There are 14 residues in the CDR3. CDR1 and CDR2 from the germline V gene are SGHKS and YYEKEE (reference sequence). About this clone: Its antigen is still unknown.

This chain links TRBV5-5 with TRBJ1-5, with 7 positions matching TRBD1. The sample was PBMCs. The TCR originated in a woman aged 25 to 39 in good health and CMV-seropositive. CDR3 sequence (DNA): TGTGCCAGCAGCTTGGGTCAGGGGGGTCAGCCCCAGCATTTT. Its protein product is CASSLGQGGQPQHF. Full variable domain (remainder filled in from reference TRBV5-5 and TRBJ1-5): DAGVTQSPTHLIKTRGQQVTLRCSPISGHKSVSWYQQVLGQGPQFIFQYYEKEERGRGNFPDRFSARQFPNYSSELNVNALLLGDSALYLCASSLGQGGQPQHFGDGTRLSIL.